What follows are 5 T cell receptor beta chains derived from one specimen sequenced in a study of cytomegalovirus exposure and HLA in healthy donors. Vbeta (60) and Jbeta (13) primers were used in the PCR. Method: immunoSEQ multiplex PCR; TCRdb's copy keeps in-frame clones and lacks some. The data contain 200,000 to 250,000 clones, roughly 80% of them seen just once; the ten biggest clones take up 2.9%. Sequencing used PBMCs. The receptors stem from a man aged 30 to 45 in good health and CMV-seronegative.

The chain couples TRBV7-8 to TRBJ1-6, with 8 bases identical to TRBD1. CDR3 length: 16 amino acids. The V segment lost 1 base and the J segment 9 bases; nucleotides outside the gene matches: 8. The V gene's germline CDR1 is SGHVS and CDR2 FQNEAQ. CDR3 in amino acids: CASSLGSGGGFSPLHF. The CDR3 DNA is TGTGCCAGCAGCTTAGGGTCAGGGGGCGGTTTTTCACCCCTCCACTTT.

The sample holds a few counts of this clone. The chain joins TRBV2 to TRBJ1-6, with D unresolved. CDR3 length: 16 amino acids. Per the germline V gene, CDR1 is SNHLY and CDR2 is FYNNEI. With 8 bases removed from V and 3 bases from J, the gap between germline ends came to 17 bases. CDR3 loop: CASRPPGPLYNSPLHF. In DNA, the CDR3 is TGTGCCAGCCGACCCCCGGGTCCTCTCTATAATTCACCCCTCCACTTT.

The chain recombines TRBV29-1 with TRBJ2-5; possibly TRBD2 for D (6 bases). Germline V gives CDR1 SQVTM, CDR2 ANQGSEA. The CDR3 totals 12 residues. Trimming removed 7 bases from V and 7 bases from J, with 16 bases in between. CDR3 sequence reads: CSGGEVSGTQYF. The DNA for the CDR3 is TGCAGCGGGGGGGAGGTGTCGGGGACCCAGTACTTC. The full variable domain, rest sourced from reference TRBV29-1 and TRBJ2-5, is SAVISQKPSRDICQRGTSLTIQCQVDSQVTMMFWYRQQPGQSLTLIATANQGSEATYESGFVIDKFPISRPNLTFSTLTVSNMSPEDSSIYLCSGGEVSGTQYFGPGTRLLVL.

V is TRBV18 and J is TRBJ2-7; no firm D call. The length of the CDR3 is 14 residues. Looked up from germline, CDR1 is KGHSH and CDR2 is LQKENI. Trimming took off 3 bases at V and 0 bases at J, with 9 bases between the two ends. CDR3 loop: CASSPARSSYEQYF. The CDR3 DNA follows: TGTGCCAGCTCACCGGCCCGAAGCTCCTACGAGCAGTACTTC. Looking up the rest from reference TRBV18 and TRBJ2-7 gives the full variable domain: NAGVMQNPRHLVRRRGQEARLRCSPMKGHSHVYWYRQLPEEGLKFMVYLQKENIIDESGMPKERFSAEFPKEGPSILRIQQVVRGDSAAYFCASSPARSSYEQYFGPGTRLTVT.

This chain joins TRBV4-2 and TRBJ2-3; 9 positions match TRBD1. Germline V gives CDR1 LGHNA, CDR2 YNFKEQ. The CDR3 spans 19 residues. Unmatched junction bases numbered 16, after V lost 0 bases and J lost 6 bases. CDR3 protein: CASSQDSVLGTGGGDTQYF. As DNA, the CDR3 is TGTGCCAGCAGCCAAGATTCTGTTTTGGGAACAGGGGGCGGGGATACGCAGTATTTT.